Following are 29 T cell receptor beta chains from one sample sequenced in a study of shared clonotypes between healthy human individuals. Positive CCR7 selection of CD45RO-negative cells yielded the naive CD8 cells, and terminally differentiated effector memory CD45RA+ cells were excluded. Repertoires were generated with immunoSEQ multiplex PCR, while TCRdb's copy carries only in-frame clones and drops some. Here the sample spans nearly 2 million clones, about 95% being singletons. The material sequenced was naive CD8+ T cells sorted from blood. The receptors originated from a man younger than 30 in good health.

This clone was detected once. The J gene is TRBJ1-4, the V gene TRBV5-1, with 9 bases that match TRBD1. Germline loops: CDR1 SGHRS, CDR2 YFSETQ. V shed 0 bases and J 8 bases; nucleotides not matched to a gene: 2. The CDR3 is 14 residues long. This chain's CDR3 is CASSLGGTGEKLFF. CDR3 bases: TGCGCCAGCAGCTTGGGTGGGACAGGGGAAAAACTGTTTTTT. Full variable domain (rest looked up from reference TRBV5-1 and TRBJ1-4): KAGVTQTPRYLIKTRGQQVTLSCSPISGHRSVSWYQQTPGQGLQFLFEYFSETQRNKGNFPGRFSGRQFSNSRSEMNVSTLELGDSALYLCASSLGGTGEKLFFGSGTQLSVL.

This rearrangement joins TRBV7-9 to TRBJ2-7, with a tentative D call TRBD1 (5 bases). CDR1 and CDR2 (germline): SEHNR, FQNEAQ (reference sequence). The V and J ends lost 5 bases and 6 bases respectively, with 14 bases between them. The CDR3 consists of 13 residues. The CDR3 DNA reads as TGTGCCAGCAGCCTAGGGAAAACAGGCGAGCAGTACTTC. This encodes CASSLGKTGEQYF.

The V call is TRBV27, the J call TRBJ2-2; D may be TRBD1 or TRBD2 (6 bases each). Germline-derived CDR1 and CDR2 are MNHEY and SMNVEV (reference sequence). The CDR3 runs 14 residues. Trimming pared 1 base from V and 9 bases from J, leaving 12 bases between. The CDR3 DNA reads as TGTGCCAGCAGTTTATACCGGGGGCCCTGGGAGCTGTTTTTT. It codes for CASSLYRGPWELFF.

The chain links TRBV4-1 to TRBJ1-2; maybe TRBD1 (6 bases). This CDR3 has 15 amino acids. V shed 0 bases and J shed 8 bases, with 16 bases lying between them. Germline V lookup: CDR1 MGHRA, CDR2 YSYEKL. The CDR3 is CASSQDQQGRGGYTF. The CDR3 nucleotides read TGCGCCAGCAGCCAAGATCAACAGGGTCGCGGAGGCTACACCTTC.

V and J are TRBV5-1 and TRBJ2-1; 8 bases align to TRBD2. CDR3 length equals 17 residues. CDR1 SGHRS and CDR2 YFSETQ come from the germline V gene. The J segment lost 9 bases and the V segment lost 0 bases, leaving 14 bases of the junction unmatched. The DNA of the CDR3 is TGCGCCAGCAGCTTGGCCGCTAGCGGGTCGTCCGTGGGTGAGCAGTTCTTC. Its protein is CASSLAASGSSVGEQFF.

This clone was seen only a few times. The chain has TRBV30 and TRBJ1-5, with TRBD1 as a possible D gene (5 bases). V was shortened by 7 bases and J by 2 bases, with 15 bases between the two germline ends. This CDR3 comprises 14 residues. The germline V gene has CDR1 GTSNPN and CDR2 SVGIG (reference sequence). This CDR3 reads CAYRPGVGNQPQHF. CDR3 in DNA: TGTGCCTACCGGCCGGGGGTTGGCAATCAGCCCCAGCATTTT. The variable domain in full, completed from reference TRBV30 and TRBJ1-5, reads SQTIHQWPATLVQPVGSPLSLECTVEGTSNPNLYWYRQAAGRGLQLLFYSVGIGQISSEVPQNLSASRPQDRQFILSSKKLLLSDSGFYLCAYRPGVGNQPQHFGDGTRLSIL.

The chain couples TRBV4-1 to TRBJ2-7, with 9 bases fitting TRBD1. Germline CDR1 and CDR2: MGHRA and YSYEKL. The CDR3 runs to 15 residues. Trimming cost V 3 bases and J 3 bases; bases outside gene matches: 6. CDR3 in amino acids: CASSHRQGGIYEQYF. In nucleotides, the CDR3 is TGCGCCAGCAGCCACCGACAGGGGGGAATCTACGAGCAGTACTTC.

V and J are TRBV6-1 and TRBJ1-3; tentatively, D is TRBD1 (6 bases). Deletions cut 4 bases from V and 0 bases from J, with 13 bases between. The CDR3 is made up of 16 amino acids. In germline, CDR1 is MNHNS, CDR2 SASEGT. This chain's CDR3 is CASSVTGMSSGNTIYF. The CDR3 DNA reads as TGTGCCAGCAGTGTAACAGGGATGAGCTCTGGAAACACCATATATTTT.

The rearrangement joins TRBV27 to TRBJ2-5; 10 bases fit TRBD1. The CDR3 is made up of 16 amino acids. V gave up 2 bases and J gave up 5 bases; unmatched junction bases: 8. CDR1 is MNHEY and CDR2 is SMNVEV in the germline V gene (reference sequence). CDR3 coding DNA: TGTGCCAGCAGTTTACGACCCGGACAGGGGGGGGAGACCCAGTACTTC. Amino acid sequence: CASSLRPGQGGETQYF.

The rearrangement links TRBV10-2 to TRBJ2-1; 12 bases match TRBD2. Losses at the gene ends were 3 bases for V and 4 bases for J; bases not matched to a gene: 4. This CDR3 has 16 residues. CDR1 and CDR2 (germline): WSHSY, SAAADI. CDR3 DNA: TGCGCCAGCAGTGACTTACTAGCGGGGGGATACAATGAGCAGTTCTTC. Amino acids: CASSDLLAGGYNEQFF.

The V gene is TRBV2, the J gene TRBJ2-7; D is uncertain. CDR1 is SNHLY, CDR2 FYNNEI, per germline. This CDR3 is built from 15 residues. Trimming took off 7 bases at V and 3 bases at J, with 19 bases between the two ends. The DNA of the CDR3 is TGTGCCAGCAACCTCGGCACAGTATTATTCTACGAGCAGTACTTC. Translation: CASNLGTVLFYEQYF.

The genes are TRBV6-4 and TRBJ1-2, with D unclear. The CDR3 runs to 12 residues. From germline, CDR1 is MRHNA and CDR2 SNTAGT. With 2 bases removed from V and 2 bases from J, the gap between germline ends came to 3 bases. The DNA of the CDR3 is TGTGCCAGCAGTGACGGGAACTATGGCTACACCTTC. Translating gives CASSDGNYGYTF.

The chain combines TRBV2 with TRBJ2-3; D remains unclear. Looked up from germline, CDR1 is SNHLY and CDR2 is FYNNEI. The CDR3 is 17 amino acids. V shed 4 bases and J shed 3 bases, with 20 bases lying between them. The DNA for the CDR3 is TGTGCCAGCAGTGTAACCACCGAGTCTGGTACTACAGATACGCAGTATTTT. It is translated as CASSVTTESGTTDTQYF.

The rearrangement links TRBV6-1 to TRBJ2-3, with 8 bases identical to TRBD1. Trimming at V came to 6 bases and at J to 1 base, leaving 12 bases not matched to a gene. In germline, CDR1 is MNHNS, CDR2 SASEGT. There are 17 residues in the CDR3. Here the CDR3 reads CASSETEPGGGTDTQYF. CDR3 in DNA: TGTGCCAGCAGCGAAACCGAACCAGGGGGCGGCACAGATACGCAGTATTTT.

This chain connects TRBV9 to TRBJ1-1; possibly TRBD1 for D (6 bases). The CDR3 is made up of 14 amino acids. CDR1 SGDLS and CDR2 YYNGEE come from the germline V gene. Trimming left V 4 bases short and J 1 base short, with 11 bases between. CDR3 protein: CASSPQGRNTEAFF. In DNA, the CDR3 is TGTGCCAGCAGCCCACAGGGAAGGAACACTGAAGCTTTCTTT.

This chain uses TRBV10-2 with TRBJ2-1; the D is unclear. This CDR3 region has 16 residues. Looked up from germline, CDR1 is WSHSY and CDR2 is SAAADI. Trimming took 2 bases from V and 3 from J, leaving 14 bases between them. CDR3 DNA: TGCGCCAGCAGTGAGAGTGTCAGATCTTTCTACAATGAGCAGTTCTTC. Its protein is CASSESVRSFYNEQFF.

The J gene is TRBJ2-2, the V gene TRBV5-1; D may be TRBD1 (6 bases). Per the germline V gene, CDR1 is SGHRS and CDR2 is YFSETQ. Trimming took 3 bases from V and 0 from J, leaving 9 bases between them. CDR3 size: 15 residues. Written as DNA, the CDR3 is TGCGCCAGCAGCTCGACAGGAGCGAACACCGGGGAGCTGTTTTTT. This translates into CASSSTGANTGELFF.

As DNA, the CDR3 is TGTGCCAGCAGCGCCGGGACTCTTCCCGAGCAGTACTTC. It is translated as CASSAGTLPEQYF. The J gene is TRBJ2-7, the V gene TRBV7-9, with D maybe TRBD2 (6 bases). There are 13 residues in the CDR3. Trimming stripped 5 bases from V and 6 bases from J, with 14 bases between. CDR1 and CDR2 (germline): SEHNR, FQNEAQ (reference sequence).

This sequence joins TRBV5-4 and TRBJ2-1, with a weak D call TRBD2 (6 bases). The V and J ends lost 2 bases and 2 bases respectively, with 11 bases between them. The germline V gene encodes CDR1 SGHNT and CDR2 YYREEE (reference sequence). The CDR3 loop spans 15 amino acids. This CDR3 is CASSFGAGTYNEQFF. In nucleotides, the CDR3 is TGTGCCAGCAGCTTCGGGGCGGGAACCTACAATGAGCAGTTCTTC.

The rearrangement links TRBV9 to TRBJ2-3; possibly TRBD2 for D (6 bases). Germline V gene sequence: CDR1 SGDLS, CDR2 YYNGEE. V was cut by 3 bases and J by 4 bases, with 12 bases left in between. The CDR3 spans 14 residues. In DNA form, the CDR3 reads TGTGCCAGCAGCGCCTGGGCGGGATCAGATACGCAGTATTTT. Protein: CASSAWAGSDTQYF.

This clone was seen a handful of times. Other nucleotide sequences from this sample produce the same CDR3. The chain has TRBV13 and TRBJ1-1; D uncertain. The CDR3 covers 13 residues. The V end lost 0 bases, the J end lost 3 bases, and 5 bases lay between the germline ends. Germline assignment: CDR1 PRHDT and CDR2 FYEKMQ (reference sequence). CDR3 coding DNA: TGTGCCAGCAGCTTAGGCGGTGACACTGAAGCTTTCTTT. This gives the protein CASSLGGDTEAFF.

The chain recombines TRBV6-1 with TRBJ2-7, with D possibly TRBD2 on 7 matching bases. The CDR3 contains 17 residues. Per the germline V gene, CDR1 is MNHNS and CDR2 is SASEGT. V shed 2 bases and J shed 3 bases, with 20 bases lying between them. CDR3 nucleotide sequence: TGTGCCAGCAGTGAACGATTGAGGGGGGGAAGCCTCTACGAGCAGTACTTC. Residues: CASSERLRGGSLYEQYF.

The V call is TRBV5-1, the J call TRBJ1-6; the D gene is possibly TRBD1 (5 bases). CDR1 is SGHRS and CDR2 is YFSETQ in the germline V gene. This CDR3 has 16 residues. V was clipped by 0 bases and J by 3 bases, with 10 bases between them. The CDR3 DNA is TGCGCCAGCAGCTTGGAGAGGGGCATCTATAATTCACCCCTCCACTTT. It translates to CASSLERGIYNSPLHF.

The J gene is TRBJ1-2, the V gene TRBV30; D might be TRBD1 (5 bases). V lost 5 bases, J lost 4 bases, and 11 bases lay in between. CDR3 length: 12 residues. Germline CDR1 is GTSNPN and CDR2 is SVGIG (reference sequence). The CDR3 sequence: CAWGDGLYGYTF. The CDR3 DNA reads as TGTGCCTGGGGGGACGGCCTCTATGGCTACACCTTC.

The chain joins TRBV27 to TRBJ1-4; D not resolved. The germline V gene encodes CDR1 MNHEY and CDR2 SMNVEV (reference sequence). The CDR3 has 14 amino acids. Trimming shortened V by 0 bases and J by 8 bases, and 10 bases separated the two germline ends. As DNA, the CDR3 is TGTGCCAGCAGTTTATCGACCCAAGCCGAAAAACTGTTTTTT. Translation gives CASSLSTQAEKLFF. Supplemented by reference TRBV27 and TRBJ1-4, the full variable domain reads EAQVTQNPRYLITVTGKKLTVTCSQNMNHEYMSWYRQDPGLGLRQIYYSMNVEVTDKGDVPEGYKVSRKEKRNFPLILESPSPNQTSLYFCASSLSTQAEKLFFGSGTQLSVL.

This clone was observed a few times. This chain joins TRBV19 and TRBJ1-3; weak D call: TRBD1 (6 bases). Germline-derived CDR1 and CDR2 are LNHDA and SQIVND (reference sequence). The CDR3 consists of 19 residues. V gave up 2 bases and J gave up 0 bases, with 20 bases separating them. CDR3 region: CASSIPTRQGPGSGNTIYF. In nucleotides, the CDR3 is TGTGCCAGTAGTATACCGACCCGGCAGGGGCCCGGCTCTGGAAACACCATATATTTT.

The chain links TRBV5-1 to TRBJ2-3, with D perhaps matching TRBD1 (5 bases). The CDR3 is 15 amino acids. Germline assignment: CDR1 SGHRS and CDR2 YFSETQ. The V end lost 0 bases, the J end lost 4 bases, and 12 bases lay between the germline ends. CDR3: CASSLGWGGPDTQYF. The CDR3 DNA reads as TGCGCCAGCAGCTTGGGGTGGGGCGGCCCAGATACGCAGTATTTT.

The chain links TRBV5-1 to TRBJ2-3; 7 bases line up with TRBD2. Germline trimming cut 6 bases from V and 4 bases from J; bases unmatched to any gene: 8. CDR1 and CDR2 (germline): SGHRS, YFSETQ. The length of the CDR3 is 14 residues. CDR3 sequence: CASNEPTSSDTQYF. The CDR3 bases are TGCGCCAGCAACGAACCGACTAGCTCAGATACGCAGTATTTT. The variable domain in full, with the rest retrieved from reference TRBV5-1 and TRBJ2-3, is KAGVTQTPRYLIKTRGQQVTLSCSPISGHRSVSWYQQTPGQGLQFLFEYFSETQRNKGNFPGRFSGRQFSNSRSEMNVSTLELGDSALYLCASNEPTSSDTQYFGPGTRLTVL.

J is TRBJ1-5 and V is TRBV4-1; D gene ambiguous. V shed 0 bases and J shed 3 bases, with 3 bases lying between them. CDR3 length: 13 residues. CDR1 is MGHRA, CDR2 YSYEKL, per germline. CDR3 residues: CASSQDDNQPQHF. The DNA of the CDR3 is TGCGCCAGCAGCCAAGATGACAATCAGCCCCAGCATTTT.